The T cell receptor (beta chain) described here comes from a study of blood T cell repertoires in COVID-19. Profiling relied on immunoSEQ multiplex PCR, and the TCRdb table lists in-frame clones only, not all of them. Here the sample spans about 170,000 clones, approximately 82% being singletons. Sequenced sample: peripheral blood. This receptor was taken from an elderly woman with acute or convalescent COVID-19.

The CDR3 loop reads CASSQGLAGLKSRDTQYF. The CDR3 DNA reads as TGCGCCAGCAGCCAGGGACTAGCGGGACTTAAAAGTAGAGATACGCAGTATTTT. V usage is TRBV5-1 and J usage is TRBJ2-3; 13 bases agree with TRBD2. Germline V gene lookup returns CDR1 SGHRS and CDR2 YFSETQ. The CDR3 extends over 18 amino acids. Trimming at V came to 4 bases and at J to 5 bases, leaving 13 bases not matched to a gene.